This T cell receptor (beta chain) was recorded in a study of T-cell memory formation after mild COVID-19. Study-level results: Nothing confirmed that second-wave clones peaking on day 37 were specific for SARS-CoV-2. Clones shrinking between day 15 and 85 showed a balanced CD4/CD8 split, and those that grew later tilted toward CD4+.

A word on this clonotype: Its antigen is undetermined.

From germline, CDR1 is LGHDT and CDR2 YNNKEL (reference sequence). V shed 1 base and J shed 4 bases, with 6 bases lying between them. There are 13 residues in the CDR3. MiXCR, run by TCRdb on the 5' RACE reads, gives a single entry per CDR3 protein. Of 540,000 or so distinct CDR3 sequences in the sample, around 21% were seen once. The sample consisted of PBMCs or a T cell subset sorted from them (not recorded which). This clonotype originated in an adult woman who had mild COVID-19 (a few samples of this study predate the infection). Cell type and time point are not known. J is TRBJ2-3 and V is TRBV3-1; D is undetermined. The CDR3: CASSQGRPDTQYF. The CDR3 bases are TGTGCCAGCAGCCAAGGGCGACCAGATACGCAGTATTTT.